Below, 13 T cell receptor beta chains from the same sample are listed, as sequenced in a study of blood T cell repertoires in COVID-19. TCRdb's copy holds only in-frame clones and misses some; the assay was immunoSEQ multiplex PCR. The sample holds some 35,000 clones; around 90% are singletons and the top ten take approximately 7.2%. Sequencing was carried out using peripheral blood. The receptors were gathered from a human donor in a cohort sampled during active COVID-19.

This clone was recorded a few times. The genes are TRBV2 and TRBJ1-3; D ambiguous. V gave up 9 bases and J gave up 0 bases, with 3 bases separating them. The CDR3 totals 11 residues. Germline V gene lookup returns CDR1 SNHLY and CDR2 FYNNEI. The CDR3: CARSSGNTIYF. The CDR3 DNA reads as TGTGCCAGGAGCTCTGGAAACACCATATATTTT.

This chain uses TRBV11-1 with TRBJ1-2, with D unclear. The ends were cut back, 5 bases at V and 7 bases at J, with 17 bases in the middle. CDR3 size: 14 residues. Germline V gene lookup returns CDR1 SGHAT and CDR2 FQDESV (reference sequence). The CDR3 loop reads CASSRERFEGGYTF. In DNA form, the CDR3 reads TGTGCCAGCAGCCGGGAACGTTTCGAAGGTGGCTACACCTTC. Full variable domain (remainder filled in from reference TRBV11-1 and TRBJ1-2): EAEVAQSPRYKITEKSQAVAFWCDPISGHATLYWYRQILGQGPELLVQFQDESVVDDSQLPKDRFSAERLKGVDSTLKIQPAELGDSAMYLCASSRERFEGGYTFGSGTRLTVV.

The rearrangement links TRBV30 to TRBJ2-4, with D perhaps TRBD1 (6 bases). The CDR3 is 15 amino acids. The V gene's germline CDR1 is GTSNPN and CDR2 SVGIG (reference sequence). The germline V and J ends were trimmed by 0 bases and 2 bases, with 11 bases remaining between them. The CDR3 is CAWSVQGLTKNIQYF. The CDR3 coding sequence is TGTGCCTGGAGTGTACAGGGTTTGACCAAAAACATTCAGTACTTC.

The gene calls are TRBV4-2 and TRBJ2-6; 11 nucleotides agree with TRBD1. This CDR3 is built from 14 residues. The trim removed 7 bases at V and 8 bases at J, leaving 4 bases unmatched. CDR1 and CDR2 from the germline V gene are LGHNA and YNFKEQ. In DNA, the CDR3 is TGTGCCAGCACGGACAGGGGGCGCACCAACGTCCTGACTTTC. Translation: CASTDRGRTNVLTF.

The chain couples TRBV7-3 to TRBJ2-7; 10 nucleotides line up with TRBD2. The CDR3 is made up of 16 amino acids. Trimming took 0 bases from V and 5 from J; bases not matched to a gene: 7. CDR1 is SGHTA, CDR2 FQGTGA, per germline. The CDR3 is CASSLTAASGRDEQYF. For the CDR3, the DNA is TGTGCCAGCAGCTTAACCGCGGCTAGCGGGAGAGACGAGCAGTACTTC. The whole variable domain, filled in from reference TRBV7-3 and TRBJ2-7, reads GAGVSQTPSNKVTEKGKYVELRCDPISGHTALYWYRQSLGQGPEFLIYFQGTGAADDSGLPNDRFFAVRPEGSVSTLKIQRTERGDSAVYLCASSLTAASGRDEQYFGPGTRLTVT.

The chain uses TRBV5-1 and TRBJ2-1; possibly TRBD2 for D (5 bases). CDR3 length: 13 amino acids. V lost 3 bases and J 7 bases, leaving 11 bases between the germline ends. Germline CDR1 and CDR2: SGHRS and YFSETQ. The CDR3 is CASSSPPGNEQFF. CDR3 in DNA: TGCGCCAGCAGCTCCCCCCCGGGGAATGAGCAGTTCTTC.

The rearrangement joins TRBV9 to TRBJ2-3; 9 bases map to TRBD1. The V segment lost 4 bases and the J segment 0 bases; nucleotides outside the gene matches: 6. The CDR3 is 16 residues long. Germline lookup yields CDR1 SGDLS and CDR2 YYNGEE. The DNA for the CDR3 is TGTGCCAGCAGCTTCGGGACAGGGACTAGCACAGATACGCAGTATTTT. It encodes CASSFGTGTSTDTQYF.

The chain employs TRBV28 and TRBJ1-2, with TRBD1 matching 7 bases. V was clipped by 7 bases and J by 3 bases; unmatched bases: 8. Looked up from germline, CDR1 is MDHEN and CDR2 is SYDVKM. The CDR3 runs 14 residues. The CDR3 reads CASTRQGFDYGYTF. In DNA, the CDR3 is TGTGCCAGCACAAGACAGGGTTTCGACTATGGCTACACCTTC.

This chain connects TRBV11-2 to TRBJ2-5; weak D call: TRBD1 (6 bases). In germline, CDR1 is SGHAT, CDR2 FQNNGV. Trimming removed 1 base at V and 0 bases at J, with 9 bases between. The length of the CDR3 is 15 residues. CDR3 amino acids: CASSLGAGDQETQYF. DNA of the CDR3: TGTGCCAGCAGCTTAGGCGCAGGGGACCAAGAGACCCAGTACTTC.

The J gene is TRBJ2-5, the V gene TRBV30, with 9 bases that match TRBD1. Germline CDR1 and CDR2: GTSNPN and SVGIG (reference sequence). This CDR3 spans 14 amino acids. J gave up 5 bases and V 5 bases, and 9 bases lay outside the gene matches. DNA for the CDR3: TGTGCCTGGCGGACAGGGGTTGCGGGGGAGACCCAGTACTTC. Its translation: CAWRTGVAGETQYF.

CDR3 DNA sequence: TGTGCCAGCAGACTTGACAGGGGAAGTACTGAAGCTTTCTTT. Translated: CASRLDRGSTEAFF. The chain combines TRBV6-5 with TRBJ1-1; 8 nucleotides match TRBD1. CDR1 MNHEY and CDR2 SVGAGI come from the germline V gene. This CDR3 is 14 amino acids long. Losses at the gene ends were 6 bases for V and 5 bases for J; bases not matched to a gene: 8.

Here the CDR3 reads CASSDLASQQFF. The CDR3 bases are TGTGCCAGCAGTGATTTAGCGAGCCAGCAGTTCTTC. The chain links TRBV2 to TRBJ2-1; D perhaps matches TRBD2 (5 bases). With 3 bases removed from V and 11 bases from J, the gap between germline ends came to 11 bases. There are 12 residues in the CDR3. From germline, CDR1 is SNHLY and CDR2 FYNNEI.

V gene TRBV19 combines with J gene TRBJ1-5; D remains unclear. The CDR3 has 15 residues. The germline gives CDR1 LNHDA, CDR2 SQIVND (reference sequence). Trimming stripped 4 bases from V and 3 bases from J, with 13 bases between. In DNA form, the CDR3 reads TGTGCCAGTAGTAGGTATAGCGGGTACAATCAGCCCCAGCATTTT. Amino acid sequence: CASSRYSGYNQPQHF.